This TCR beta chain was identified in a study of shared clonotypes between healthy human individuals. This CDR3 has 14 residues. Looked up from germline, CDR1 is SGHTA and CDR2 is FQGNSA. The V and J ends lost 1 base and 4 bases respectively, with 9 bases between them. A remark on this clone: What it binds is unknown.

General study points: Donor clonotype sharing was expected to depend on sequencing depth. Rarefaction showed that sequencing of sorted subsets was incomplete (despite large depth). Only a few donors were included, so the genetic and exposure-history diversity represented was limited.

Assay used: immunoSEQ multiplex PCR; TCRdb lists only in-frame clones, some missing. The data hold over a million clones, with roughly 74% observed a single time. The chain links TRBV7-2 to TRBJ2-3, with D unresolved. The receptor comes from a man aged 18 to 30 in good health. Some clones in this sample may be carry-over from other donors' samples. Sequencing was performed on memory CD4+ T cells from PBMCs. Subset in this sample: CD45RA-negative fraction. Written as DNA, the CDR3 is TGTGCCAGCAGCTTAGAAGGTTTCGCAGATACGCAGTATTTT. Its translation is CASSLEGFADTQYF.